The rows below give T cell receptor beta chains drawn from one sample of a study of blood T cell repertoires in COVID-19. The method was immunoSEQ multiplex PCR; TCRdb's version includes in-frame clones alone and lacks a portion of them. The sample shows some 300,000 clones, 75% to 90% of them seen only once. Sample: peripheral blood. The receptors shown here come from a woman in her 70s with COVID-19, enrolled during active disease. CDR3s include the opening cysteine and the closing phenylalanine or tryptophan. D genes are given only for firm matches. Expanded clones are given a class, and other clones once, few, many or no size at all.

abundance | j_gene | v_gene | d_gene | CDR3aa | CDR3nt
. | TRBJ2-2 | TRBV7-9 | . | CASSPLVIGELFF | TGTGCCAGCAGCCCGCTAGTTATCGGGGAGCTGTTTTTT
. | TRBJ2-1 | TRBV11-2 | . | CASTSGNNEQFF | TGTGCCAGCACCTCGGGAAACAATGAGCAGTTCTTC
. | TRBJ1-2 | TRBV5-6 | TRBD1 | CASTPGTDYGYTF | TGTGCCAGCACCCCCGGGACAGACTATGGCTACACCTTC
. | TRBJ1-6 | TRBV3-1/TRBV3-2 | TRBD1 | CASSQVDRENSPLHF | TGTGCCAGCAGCCAAGTGGACAGGGAGAATTCACCCCTCCACTTT
. | TRBJ2-7 | TRBV7-6 | TRBD1 | CASSQRPPGQGRYEQYF | TGTGCCAGCAGCCAAAGACCCCCGGGACAGGGAAGGTACGAGCAGTACTTC
. | TRBJ1-1 | TRBV5-6 | . | CASSLLRYVNTEAFF | TGTGCCAGCAGCTTGCTTCGGTATGTGAACACTGAAGCTTTCTTT
. | TRBJ2-5 | TRBV7-2 | TRBD2 | CASSSSAGLQETQYF | TGTGCCAGCAGCTCCTCAGCGGGGCTCCAAGAGACCCAGTACTTC
. | TRBJ1-1 | TRBV5-1 | TRBD1 | CASSFGGGESEAFF | TGCGCCAGCAGCTTTGGAGGGGGCGAAAGCGAAGCTTTCTTT
few | TRBJ1-6 | TRBV28 | . | CASSLPGRNSPLHF | TGTGCCAGCAGTTTGCCCGGGAGGAATTCACCCCTCCACTTT
. | TRBJ1-2 | TRBV28 | . | CASSLSFTAHGYTF | TGTGCCAGCAGTTTAAGCTTCACTGCCCATGGCTACACCTTC
. | TRBJ2-7 | TRBV12-5 | . | CASGLGYSYEQYF | TGTGCTAGTGGTTTGGGTTACTCCTACGAGCAGTACTTC
. | TRBJ1-4 | TRBV19 | . | CASFNEKLFF | TGTGCCAGCTTTAATGAAAAACTGTTTTTT
. | TRBJ2-1 | TRBV7-3 | . | CASSLEGPPNEQFF | TGTGCCAGCAGCTTAGAGGGCCCACCCAATGAGCAGTTCTTC
once | TRBJ2-7 | TRBV27 | . | CASSLSRGADEQYF | TGTGCCAGCAGTTTATCGCGGGGTGCGGACGAGCAGTACTTC
. | TRBJ1-1 | TRBV5-1 | . | CASSFGGFTEAFF | TGCGCCAGCAGCTTCGGGGGTTTCACTGAAGCTTTCTTT
. | TRBJ2-1 | TRBV11-3 | . | CASSFSFDNSGDNEQFF | TGTGCCAGCAGCTTTTCTTTTGACAACTCCGGGGACAATGAGCAGTTCTTC
. | TRBJ2-3 | TRBV2 | . | CASNGQGSTDTQYF | TGTGCCAGCAATGGTCAGGGGAGCACAGATACGCAGTATTTT
. | TRBJ1-3 | TRBV18 | . | CASSPDSTGNTIYF | TGTGCCAGCTCACCGGACAGTACCGGAAACACCATATATTTT
once | TRBJ2-7 | TRBV10-2 | TRBD1 | CASSMTGTGEQYF | TGCGCCAGCAGCATGACAGGGACGGGGGAGCAGTACTTC
. | TRBJ2-7 | TRBV2 | TRBD2 | CASSAEGLADYEQYF | TGTGCCAGCAGTGCAGAGGGACTAGCGGACTACGAGCAGTACTTC
. | TRBJ2-7 | TRBV7-9 | . | CASSRTANEQYF | TGTGCCAGCAGCCGGACAGCGAACGAGCAGTACTTC
few | TRBJ1-2 | TRBV6-5 | TRBD1 | CASSYRGQGAGGYTF | TGTGCCAGCAGTTACCGGGGACAGGGGGCGGGTGGCTACACCTTC
few | TRBJ1-3 | TRBV2 | TRBD1 | CASSLQGASSGNTIYF | TGTGCCAGCAGCCTCCAGGGGGCTAGCTCTGGAAACACCATATATTTT
. | TRBJ1-4 | TRBV30 | . | CAWRRGGEKLFF | TGTGCCTGGAGGAGGGGAGGGGAAAAACTGTTTTTT
. | TRBJ2-5 | TRBV18 | TRBD1 | CASSGQGHQETQYF | TGTGCCAGCTCGGGACAGGGACACCAAGAGACCCAGTACTTC
. | TRBJ2-1 | TRBV4-3 | . | CASSQVSSGRNNEQFF | TGCGCCAGCAGCCAAGTATCGAGCGGACGGAACAATGAGCAGTTCTTC
. | TRBJ2-7 | TRBV6-5 | . | CASSYSSRSNEQYF | TGTGCCAGCAGTTACTCCTCCAGAAGTAACGAGCAGTACTTC
few | TRBJ2-5 | TRBV7-9 | TRBD1 | CASSFDGQGKTQYF | TGTGCCAGCAGCTTCGATGGACAGGGAAAGACCCAGTACTTC
. | TRBJ2-1 | TRBV7-2 | TRBD2 | CASSYRAGSYNEQFF | TGTGCCAGCAGTTATAGAGCGGGGTCCTACAATGAGCAGTTCTTC
. | TRBJ1-3 | TRBV9 | TRBD1 | CASSTNGQGTGNTIYF | TGTGCCAGCAGCACCAACGGACAGGGGACTGGAAACACCATATATTTT
. | TRBJ1-2 | TRBV30 | TRBD1 | CAWTSRGRDGYTF | TGTGCCTGGACGTCCAGGGGGCGGGATGGCTACACCTTC
. | TRBJ2-7 | TRBV15 | . | CATSLQGSYEQYF | TGTGCCACCAGCCTACAGGGTTCCTACGAGCAGTACTTC
. | TRBJ2-3 | TRBV24-1 | . | CATSDPQAADTDTQYF | TGTGCCACCAGTGATCCACAGGCGGCCGACACAGATACGCAGTATTTT
. | TRBJ2-1 | TRBV6-4 | . | CASSAQGYGEQFF | TGTGCCAGCAGTGCCCAGGGATATGGTGAGCAGTTCTTC
. | TRBJ1-1 | TRBV2 | . | CASSADIEAFF | TGTGCCAGCAGCGCAGATATTGAAGCTTTCTTT
. | TRBJ1-1 | TRBV5-1 | . | CASSLVNREVRVGTEAFF | TGCGCCAGCAGCTTGGTCAACCGGGAGGTCAGGGTGGGCACTGAAGCTTTCTTT
. | TRBJ2-3 | TRBV29-1 | TRBD2 | CSMTGTSGRWGTDTQYF | TGCAGCATGACCGGGACTAGCGGGAGATGGGGCACAGATACGCAGTATTTT
. | TRBJ2-5 | TRBV5-1 | TRBD2 | CASSSLALQGETQYF | TGCGCCAGCAGCTCACTAGCGCTGCAAGGGGAGACCCAGTACTTC
. | TRBJ1-1 | TRBV24-1 | . | CATPVYGRGGEAFF | TGTGCCACCCCGGTCTATGGGCGGGGGGGTGAAGCTTTCTTT
few | TRBJ2-1 | TRBV28 | . | CASSPQGVNEQFF | TGTGCCAGCAGTCCCCAGGGTGTGAATGAGCAGTTCTTC
. | TRBJ1-2 | TRBV19 | . | CASSIALRGYTF | TGTGCCAGTAGTATAGCTTTGCGGGGCTACACCTTC
. | TRBJ1-1 | TRBV5-4 | TRBD1 | CASRNRGGSTEAFF | TGTGCCAGCAGAAACAGGGGGGGGAGCACTGAAGCTTTCTTT
once | TRBJ2-1 | TRBV2 | . | CASSEGRSNEQFF | TGTGCCAGCAGTGAAGGGCGGTCCAATGAGCAGTTCTTC
few | TRBJ1-1 | TRBV28 | . | CASSLGQRNTEAFF | TGTGCCAGCAGTTTAGGGCAGAGGAACACTGAAGCTTTCTTT
. | TRBJ2-5 | TRBV19 | TRBD2 | CASSPSGPQETQYF | TGTGCCAGTAGTCCTAGCGGTCCTCAAGAGACCCAGTACTTC
. | TRBJ1-2 | TRBV5-1 | TRBD1 | CASSLRDRDPITF | TGCGCCAGCAGCTTGAGGGACAGGGACCCGATCACCTTC
. | TRBJ2-1 | TRBV7-7 | TRBD2 | CASSAIGGAGNEQFF | TGTGCCAGCAGCGCGATCGGGGGGGCCGGAAATGAGCAGTTCTTC
. | TRBJ2-1 | TRBV5-4 | TRBD2 | CASSRRGGLSYNEQFF | TGTGCCAGCAGTCGACGGGGGGGCCTTAGCTACAATGAGCAGTTCTTC
. | TRBJ1-2 | TRBV5-1 | . | CASSQSTGPYGYTF | TGCGCCAGCAGCCAGTCGACAGGACCCTATGGCTACACCTTC
. | TRBJ2-7 | TRBV19 | TRBD1 | CASRRGQGISYEQYF | TGTGCCAGTAGGCGAGGACAGGGAATTTCCTACGAGCAGTACTTC
. | TRBJ2-7 | TRBV10-2 | . | CASRGSGVSYEQYF | TGCGCCAGCAGGGGGTCAGGGGTATCCTACGAGCAGTACTTC
. | TRBJ2-5 | TRBV4-3 | . | CASSQRLAGETQYF | TGCGCCAGCAGCCAAAGACTTGCCGGGGAGACCCAGTACTTC
. | TRBJ2-2 | TRBV5-4 | TRBD1 | CASRKMAGGVGTGELFF | TGTGCCAGCAGGAAGATGGCAGGGGGCGTCGGCACCGGGGAGCTGTTTTTT
. | TRBJ2-1 | TRBV11-3 | . | CASSLGQPTYNEQFF | TGTGCCAGCAGCCTGGGACAACCAACCTACAATGAGCAGTTCTTC
. | TRBJ2-7 | TRBV3-1/TRBV3-2 | TRBD1 | CASSRLWDREEEQYF | TGTGCCAGCAGCCGGCTTTGGGACAGGGAGGAAGAGCAGTACTTC